This T cell receptor (beta chain) was retrieved from a study of cytomegalovirus exposure and HLA in healthy donors. Overall study: An early data release held about 85 million unique TCRs from HLA-typed donors.

A multiplex PCR was run with 60 Vbeta primers and 13 Jbeta primers. In the original analysis: A later analysis counted about 80 million unique TCR beta chains, some 10 million shared. Profiling relied on immunoSEQ multiplex PCR, and the TCRdb table lists in-frame clones only, not all of them. Clonal size and the V and J genes are those of that table, whereas D and trimming came from the DNA. The table includes about 81,000 clones, about 80% detected once. Worth noting for this clone: Its target is not known.

V was shortened by 0 bases and J by 6 bases, with 12 bases between the two germline ends. The length of the CDR3 is 14 residues. Looked up from germline, CDR1 is SGHKS and CDR2 is YYEKEE (reference sequence). Whole-study findings and limits: Three chains linked to CMV were shown in vitro to be specific for CMV antigens. Reportedly, HLA-A and HLA-B alleles of most subjects were accurately predicted from TCR beta.

The sequenced sample was PBMCs. This sequence was found in a man aged 50-59 years in good health and CMV-seropositive. The chain combines TRBV5-5 with TRBJ1-1, with a tentative D call TRBD1 (5 bases). Written as DNA, the CDR3 is TGTGCCAGCAGCTTGGTTCGGGGGGTCGCTGAAGCTTTCTTT. Its translation: CASSLVRGVAEAFF.